This T cell receptor beta chain was observed in a study of Ad26.COV2.S vaccination and SARS-CoV-2 variants. The repertoire was sequenced with immunoSEQ multiplex PCR; TCRdb's copy has only in-frame clones and lacks some. The profile covers about 100,000 clones, with about three quarters appearing a single time and around 16% taken by the ten largest. V dropped 5 bases and J dropped 11; count of bases not matched to a gene: 13. Germline V gives CDR1 LNHDA, CDR2 SQIVND (reference sequence). CDR3 size: 16 residues. This rearrangement joins TRBV19 to TRBJ2-1; 12 bases agree with TRBD2. The TCR originated in a human donor who had recovered from COVID-19. Specimen: peripheral blood, collected after recovery from COVID-19. The CDR3 bases are TGTGCCAGTAGTGGGGAAAAATGGACTAGCGGGGTTCAGCAGTTCTTC. Translating gives CASSGEKWTSGVQQFF.